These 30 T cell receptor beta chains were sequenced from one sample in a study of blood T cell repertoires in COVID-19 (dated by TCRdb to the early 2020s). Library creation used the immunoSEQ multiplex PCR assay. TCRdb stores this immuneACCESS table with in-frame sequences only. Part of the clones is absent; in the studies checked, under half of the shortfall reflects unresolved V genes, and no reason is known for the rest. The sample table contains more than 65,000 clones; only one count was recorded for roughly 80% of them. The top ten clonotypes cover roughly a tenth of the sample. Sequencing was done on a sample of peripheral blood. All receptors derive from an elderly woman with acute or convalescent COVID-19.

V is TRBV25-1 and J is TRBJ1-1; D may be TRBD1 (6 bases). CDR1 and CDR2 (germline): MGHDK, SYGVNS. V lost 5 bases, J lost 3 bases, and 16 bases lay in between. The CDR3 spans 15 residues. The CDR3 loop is CASSPRGGGDTEAFF. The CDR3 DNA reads TGTGCCAGCAGTCCTCGGGGAGGGGGGGACACTGAAGCTTTCTTT.

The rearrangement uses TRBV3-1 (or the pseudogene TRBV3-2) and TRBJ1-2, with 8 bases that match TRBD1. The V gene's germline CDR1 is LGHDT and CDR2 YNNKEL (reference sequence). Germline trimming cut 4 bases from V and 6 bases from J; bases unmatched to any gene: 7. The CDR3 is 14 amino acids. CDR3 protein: CASSPWTGTHGYTF. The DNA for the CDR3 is TGTGCCAGCAGCCCTTGGACAGGGACCCATGGCTACACCTTC.

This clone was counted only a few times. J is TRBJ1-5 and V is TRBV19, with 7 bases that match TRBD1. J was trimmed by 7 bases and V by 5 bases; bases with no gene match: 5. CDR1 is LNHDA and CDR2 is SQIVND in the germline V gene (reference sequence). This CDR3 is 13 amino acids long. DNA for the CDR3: TGTGCCAGTAGTGGGGACAGAGACCAGCCCCAGCATTTT. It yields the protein CASSGDRDQPQHF.

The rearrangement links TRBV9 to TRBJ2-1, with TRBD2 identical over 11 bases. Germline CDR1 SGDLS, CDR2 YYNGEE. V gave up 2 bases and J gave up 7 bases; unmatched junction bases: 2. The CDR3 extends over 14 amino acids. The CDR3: CASSVVAGGNEQFF. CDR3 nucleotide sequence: TGTGCCAGCAGCGTGGTAGCGGGGGGGAATGAGCAGTTCTTC.

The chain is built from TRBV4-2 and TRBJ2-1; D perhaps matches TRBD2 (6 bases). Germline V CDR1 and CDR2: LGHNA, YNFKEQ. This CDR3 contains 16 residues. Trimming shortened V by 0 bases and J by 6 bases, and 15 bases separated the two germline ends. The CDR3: CASSQDLDGSGNEQFF. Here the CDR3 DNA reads TGTGCCAGCAGCCAAGACCTGGACGGGAGTGGCAATGAGCAGTTCTTC.

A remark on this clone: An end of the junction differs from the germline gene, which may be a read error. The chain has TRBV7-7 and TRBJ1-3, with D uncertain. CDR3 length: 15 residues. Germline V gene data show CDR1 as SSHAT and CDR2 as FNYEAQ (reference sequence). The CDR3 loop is CASSLGPDSGNTIYF. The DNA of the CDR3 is TGTGCTAGCAGCTTAGGGCCAGATTCTGGAAACACCATATATTTT.

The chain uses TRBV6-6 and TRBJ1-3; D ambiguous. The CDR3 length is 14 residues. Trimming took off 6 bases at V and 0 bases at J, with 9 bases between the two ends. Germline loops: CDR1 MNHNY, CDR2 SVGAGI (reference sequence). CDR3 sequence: CASSIDYSGNTIYF. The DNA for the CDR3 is TGTGCCAGCAGCATAGACTACTCTGGAAACACCATATATTTT.

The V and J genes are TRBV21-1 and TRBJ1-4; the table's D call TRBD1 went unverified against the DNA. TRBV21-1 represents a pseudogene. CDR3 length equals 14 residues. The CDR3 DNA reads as TGTGCCAGCAGCCGGGACAGGAGTAATGAAAAACTGTTTTTT. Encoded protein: CASSRDRSNEKLFF.

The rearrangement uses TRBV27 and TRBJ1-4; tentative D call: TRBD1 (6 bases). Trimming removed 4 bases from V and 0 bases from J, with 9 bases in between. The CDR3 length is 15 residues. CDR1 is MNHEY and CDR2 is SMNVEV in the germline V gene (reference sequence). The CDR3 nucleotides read TGTGCCAGCAGTTCCCGACAGGCAACTAATGAAAAACTGTTTTTT. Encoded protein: CASSSRQATNEKLFF.

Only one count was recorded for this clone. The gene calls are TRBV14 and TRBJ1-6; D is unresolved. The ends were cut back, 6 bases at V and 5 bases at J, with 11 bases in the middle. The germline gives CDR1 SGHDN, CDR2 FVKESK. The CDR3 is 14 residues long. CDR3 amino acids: CASRSPQNNSPLHF. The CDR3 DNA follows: TGTGCCAGCAGGTCACCGCAGAATAATTCACCCCTCCACTTT.

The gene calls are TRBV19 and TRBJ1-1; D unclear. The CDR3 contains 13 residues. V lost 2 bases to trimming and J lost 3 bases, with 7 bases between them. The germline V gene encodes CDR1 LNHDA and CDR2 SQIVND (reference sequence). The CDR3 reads CASSINTHTEAFF. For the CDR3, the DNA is TGTGCCAGTAGTATAAACACCCACACTGAAGCTTTCTTT.

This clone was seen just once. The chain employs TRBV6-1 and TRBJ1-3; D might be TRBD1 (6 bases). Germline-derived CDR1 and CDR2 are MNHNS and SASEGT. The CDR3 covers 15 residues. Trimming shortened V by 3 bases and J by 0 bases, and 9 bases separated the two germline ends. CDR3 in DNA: TGTGCCAGCAGTGATACGGGACACTCTGGAAACACCATATATTTT. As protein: CASSDTGHSGNTIYF.

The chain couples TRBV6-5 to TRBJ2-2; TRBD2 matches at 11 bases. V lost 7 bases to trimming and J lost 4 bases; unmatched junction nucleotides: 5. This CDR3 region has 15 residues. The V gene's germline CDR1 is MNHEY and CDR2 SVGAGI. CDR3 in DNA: TGTGCCAGCACTGTGACTAGCGGGGTCACCGGGGAGCTGTTTTTT. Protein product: CASTVTSGVTGELFF.

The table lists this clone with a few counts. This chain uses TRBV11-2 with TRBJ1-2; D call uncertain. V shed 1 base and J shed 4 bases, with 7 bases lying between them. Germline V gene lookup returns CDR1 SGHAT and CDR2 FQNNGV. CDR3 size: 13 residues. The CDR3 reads CASSLAGSYGYTF. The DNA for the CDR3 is TGTGCCAGCAGCTTAGCGGGGAGCTATGGCTACACCTTC.

This CDR3 is CAVTLGVVGTEAFF. In nucleotides, the CDR3 is TGTGCCGTAACCCTGGGAGTCGTGGGGACTGAAGCTTTCTTT. V gene TRBV19 combines with J gene TRBJ1-1; D is undetermined. The CDR3 consists of 14 residues. Trimming stripped 11 bases from V and 5 bases from J, with 21 bases between. CDR1 is LNHDA, CDR2 SQIVND, per germline (reference sequence).

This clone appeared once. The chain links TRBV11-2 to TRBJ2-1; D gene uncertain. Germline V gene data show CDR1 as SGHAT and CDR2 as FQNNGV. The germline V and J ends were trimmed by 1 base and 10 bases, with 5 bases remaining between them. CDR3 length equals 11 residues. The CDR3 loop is CASSLGGEQFF. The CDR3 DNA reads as TGTGCCAGCAGCTTAGGCGGCGAGCAGTTCTTC.

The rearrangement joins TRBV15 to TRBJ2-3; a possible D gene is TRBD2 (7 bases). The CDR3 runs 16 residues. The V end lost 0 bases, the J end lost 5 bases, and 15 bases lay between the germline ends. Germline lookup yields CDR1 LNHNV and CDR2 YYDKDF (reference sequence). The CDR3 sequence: CATSREPGGGIDTQYF. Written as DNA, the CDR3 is TGTGCCACCAGCAGAGAGCCGGGGGGCGGGATAGATACGCAGTATTTT.

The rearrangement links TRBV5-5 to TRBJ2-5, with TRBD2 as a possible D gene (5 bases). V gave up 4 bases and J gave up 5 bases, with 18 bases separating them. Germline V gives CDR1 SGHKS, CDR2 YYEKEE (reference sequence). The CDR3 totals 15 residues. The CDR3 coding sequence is TGTGCCAGCAGCACCAGCATTTACCCGGGGGAGACCCAGTACTTC. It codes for CASSTSIYPGETQYF.

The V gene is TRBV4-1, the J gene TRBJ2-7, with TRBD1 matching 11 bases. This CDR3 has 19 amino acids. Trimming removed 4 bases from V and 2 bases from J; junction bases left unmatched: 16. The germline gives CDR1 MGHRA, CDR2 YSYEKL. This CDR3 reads CASSRFWTGGQDTTYEQYF. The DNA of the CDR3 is TGCGCCAGCAGCCGATTCTGGACAGGGGGCCAAGACACCACCTACGAGCAGTACTTC.

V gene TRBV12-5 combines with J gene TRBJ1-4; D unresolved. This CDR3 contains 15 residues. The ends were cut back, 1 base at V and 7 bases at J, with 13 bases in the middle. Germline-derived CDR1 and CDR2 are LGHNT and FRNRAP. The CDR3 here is CASGLALEPSEKLFF. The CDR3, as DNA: TGTGCTAGTGGTTTGGCCCTAGAACCGTCTGAAAAACTGTTTTTT. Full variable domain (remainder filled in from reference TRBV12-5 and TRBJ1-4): DARVTQTPRHKVTEMGQEVTMRCQPILGHNTVFWYRQTMMQGLELLAYFRNRAPLDDSGMPKDRFSAEMPDATLATLKIQPSEPRDSAVYFCASGLALEPSEKLFFGSGTQLSVL.

CDR3 nucleotides: TGTGCCAGTAGTACGCAGGGGGCTTACGAGCAGTACTTC. Encoded protein: CASSTQGAYEQYF. The rearrangement uses TRBV19 and TRBJ2-7, with TRBD1 matching 8 bases. V dropped 4 bases and J dropped 4; count of bases not matched to a gene: 3. Germline V gene lookup returns CDR1 LNHDA and CDR2 SQIVND (reference sequence). The CDR3 runs to 13 residues.

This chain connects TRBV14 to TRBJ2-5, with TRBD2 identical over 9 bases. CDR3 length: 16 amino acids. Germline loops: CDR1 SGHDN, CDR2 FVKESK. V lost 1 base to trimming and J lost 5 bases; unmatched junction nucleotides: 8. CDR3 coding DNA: TGTGCCAGCAGCCAAGGAAGCTTAGCGGGGGTGGAGACCCAGTACTTC. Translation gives CASSQGSLAGVETQYF.

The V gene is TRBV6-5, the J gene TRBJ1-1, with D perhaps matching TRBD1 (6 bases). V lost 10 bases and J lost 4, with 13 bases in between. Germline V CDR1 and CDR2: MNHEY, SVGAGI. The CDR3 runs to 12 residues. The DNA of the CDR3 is TGTGCCACATCCCGGGACATCACTGAAGCTTTCTTT. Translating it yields CATSRDITEAFF.

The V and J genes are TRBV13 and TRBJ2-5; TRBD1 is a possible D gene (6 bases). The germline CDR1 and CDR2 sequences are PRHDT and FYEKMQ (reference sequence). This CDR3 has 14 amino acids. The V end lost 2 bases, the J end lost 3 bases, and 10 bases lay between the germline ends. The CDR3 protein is CASSLRGQEETQYF. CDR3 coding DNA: TGTGCCAGCAGCTTAAGGGGACAAGAAGAGACCCAGTACTTC.

The CDR3 DNA reads TGTGCCAGCACCGGGGCCGACAGGAATAATTCACCCCTCCACTTT. Its translation: CASTGADRNNSPLHF. The chain uses TRBV6-5 and TRBJ1-6; perhaps TRBD1 as D (6 bases). Trimming shortened V by 7 bases and J by 5 bases, and 15 bases separated the two germline ends. Germline V gene lookup returns CDR1 MNHEY and CDR2 SVGAGI. The CDR3 is 15 residues long.

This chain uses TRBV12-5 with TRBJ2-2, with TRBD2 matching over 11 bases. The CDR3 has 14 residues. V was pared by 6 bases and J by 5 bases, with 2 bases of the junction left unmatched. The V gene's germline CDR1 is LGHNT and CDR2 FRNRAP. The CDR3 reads CASGPSGGTGELFF. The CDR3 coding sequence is TGTGCTAGTGGACCTAGCGGGGGGACCGGGGAGCTGTTTTTT. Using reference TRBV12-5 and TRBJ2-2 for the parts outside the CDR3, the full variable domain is DARVTQTPRHKVTEMGQEVTMRCQPILGHNTVFWYRQTMMQGLELLAYFRNRAPLDDSGMPKDRFSAEMPDATLATLKIQPSEPRDSAVYFCASGPSGGTGELFFGEGSRLTVL.

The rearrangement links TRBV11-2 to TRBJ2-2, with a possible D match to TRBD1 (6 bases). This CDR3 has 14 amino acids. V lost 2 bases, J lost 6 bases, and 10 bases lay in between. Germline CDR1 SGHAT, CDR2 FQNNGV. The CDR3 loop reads CASSLRGQSGELFF. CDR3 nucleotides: TGTGCCAGCAGCTTACGAGGACAGTCCGGGGAGCTGTTTTTT.

CDR3 sequence: CASSQVGQGPRPQHF. CDR3 DNA sequence: TGCGCCAGCAGCCAAGTGGGCCAGGGCCCACGGCCCCAGCATTTT. The chain recombines TRBV4-1 with TRBJ1-5, with D possibly being TRBD1 (5 bases). The V and J ends lost 1 base and 9 bases respectively, with 16 bases between them. Per germline, CDR1 MGHRA and CDR2 YSYEKL. The CDR3 consists of 15 residues.

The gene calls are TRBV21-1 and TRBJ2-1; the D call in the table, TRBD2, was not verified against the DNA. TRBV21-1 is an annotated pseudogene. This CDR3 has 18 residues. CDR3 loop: CASSKVKVAGFSYNEQFF. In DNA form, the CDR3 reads TGTGCCAGCAGCAAAGTGAAGGTAGCTGGATTCTCCTACAATGAGCAGTTCTTC.

This CDR3 reads CASSLDLADAFNEQFF. The DNA of the CDR3 is TGTGCCAGCAGCTTGGATCTAGCGGATGCCTTCAATGAGCAGTTCTTC. The rearrangement joins TRBV5-4 to TRBJ2-1, with 7 bases identical to TRBD2. CDR3 length: 16 residues. V shed 0 bases, J shed 6 bases, and the junction held 9 bases outside the gene matches. From germline, CDR1 is SGHNT and CDR2 YYREEE (reference sequence). The entire variable domain, with the rest obtained from reference TRBV5-4 and TRBJ2-1, is as follows: ETGVTQSPTHLIKTRGQQVTLRCSSQSGHNTVSWYQQALGQGPQFIFQYYREEENGRGNFPPRFSGLQFPNYSSELNVNALELDDSALYLCASSLDLADAFNEQFFGPGTRLTVL.